The 2 T cell receptor beta chains below come from one sample, sequenced in a study of blood T cell repertoires in COVID-19. This table comes from immunoSEQ multiplex PCR, and its TCRdb copy is limited to in-frame clones, with some not included. The data hold 50,000 to 70,000 clones, with around two thirds observed a single time. The sample taken for sequencing was PBMCs or T cells enriched from blood (not recorded which). Every receptor here comes from a woman aged 55-70 years who had been exposed to COVID-19.

This chain uses TRBV7-6 with TRBJ1-1; 9 bases are shared with TRBD1. The CDR3 is made up of 14 amino acids. Germline trimming cut 5 bases from V and 5 bases from J; bases unmatched to any gene: 6. The germline gives CDR1 SGHVS, CDR2 FNYEAQ. For the CDR3, the DNA is TGTGCCAGCAGCAGAGACAGGGGGGGGACTGAAGCTTTCTTT. Translated, it gives CASSRDRGGTEAFF. The complete variable domain, with remaining parts taken from reference TRBV7-6 and TRBJ1-1, reads GAGVSQSPRYKVTKRGQDVALRCDPISGHVSLYWYRQALGQGPEFLTYFNYEAQQDKSGLPNDRFSAERPEGSISTLTIQRTEQRDSAMYRCASSRDRGGTEAFFGQGTRLTVV.

This chain's CDR3 is CATRGIFKTGGAYGYTF. In DNA, the CDR3 is TGTGCCACCAGGGGAATCTTTAAAACAGGGGGCGCCTATGGCTACACCTTC. V gene TRBV2 combines with J gene TRBJ1-2; TRBD1 matches 9 bases. V lost 10 bases to trimming and J lost 4 bases; unmatched junction nucleotides: 19. Germline values: CDR1 SNHLY, CDR2 FYNNEI. This CDR3 has 17 residues. Full variable domain (remainder filled in from reference TRBV2 and TRBJ1-2): EPEVTQTPSHQVTQMGQEVILRCVPISNHLYFYWYRQILGQKVEFLVSFYNNEISEKSEIFDDQFSVERPDGSNFTLKIRSTKLEDSAMYFCATRGIFKTGGAYGYTFGSGTRLTVV.